This paragraph reports one T cell receptor (beta chain). What it binds is unknown. The data derive from a study of lymphopenia after photon versus proton radiotherapy. The study's findings and limits: Only patients who died were analyzed for survival; proton advantage is unproven. Larger post-nadir TCR diversity loss correlated inversely with survival in deceased patients. Post-nadir diversity loss with photons came from oligoclonal expansion, particularly CD8+ Temra cells.

Clones were sequenced by immunoSEQ multiplex PCR, and TCRdb holds only the in-frame ones, with some missing. This sample carries 53,000 or so clones, about 83% of them seen once, and the ten largest clones take less than 30%. The material sequenced was peripheral blood, taken from a patient treated with photon-based radiotherapy. This sequence was found in a man aged 45-65 years with gastric cancer.

CDR3 in amino acids: CASSFDRDFSMGGDTQYF. The DNA of the CDR3 is TGTGCCAGCAGCTTCGACCGGGACTTTTCCATGGGGGGGGATACGCAGTATTTT. The chain employs TRBV7-2 and TRBJ2-3; TRBD2 matches 7 bases. The germline gives CDR1 SGHTA, CDR2 FQGNSA. The CDR3 length is 18 residues. Trimming removed 3 bases from V and 6 bases from J; junction bases left unmatched: 18.